These T cell receptor beta chains were read from a single sample in a study of radiotherapy plus CTLA-4 blockade in lung cancer. Measured with immunoSEQ multiplex PCR; TCRdb has only the in-frame clones, and not every one. Of some 100,000 clones listed, over 80% are singletons. The starting material was peripheral blood, obtained from a patient treated with radiotherapy plus ipilimumab. Receptors originate from a human donor with non-small cell lung cancer that progressed on radiotherapy plus ipilimumab. CDR3s include the opening cysteine and the closing phenylalanine or tryptophan. A D gene is named only where the DNA matches it firmly. Not all rows give a size; the values are once, few, many and, for expanded clones, a class.

>.|TRBV4-1|TRBD1|TRBJ1-1
TGCGCCAGCAGCCAAGCCCCCGGGACAGGCCTAGGCATGAACACTGAAACTTTCTTT
CASSQAPGTGLGMNTETFF
>once|TRBV5-4|TRBD1|TRBJ1-1
TGTGCCAGCAGCTTAGGGGGCGTCTCGACTGAAGCTTTCTTT
CASSLGGVSTEAFF
>.|TRBV18|TRBD1|TRBJ1-5
TGTGCCAGCTCACCAGCGACAGGGAGTACCAATCAGCCCCAGCATTTT
CASSPATGSTNQPQHF
>.|TRBV6-5|.|TRBJ1-6
TGTGCCAGCAGTTACTCGGACGGACTGAATTCACCCCTCCACTTT
CASSYSDGLNSPLHF
>.|TRBV5-5|.|TRBJ1-5
TGTGCCAGCAGCTTGGTGGGAGGGAATCAGCCCCAGCATTTT
CASSLVGGNQPQHF
>.|TRBV19|TRBD1|TRBJ1-6
TGTGCCAGTAGTATTCCGGGGACAGGGAGTTCACCCCTCCACTTT
CASSIPGTGSSPLHF
>.|TRBV2|.|TRBJ2-5
TGTGCCAGCAGGACGGCCCCGGACCAAGAGACCCAGTACTTC
CASRTAPDQETQYF
>once|TRBV9|.|TRBJ2-1
TGTGCCAGCAGCGTAGACGCGCGATACTCCTACAATGAGCAGTTCTTC
CASSVDARYSYNEQFF
>once|TRBV19|TRBD1|TRBJ1-6
TGTGCCAGTACCGGGGAGGGGGCCGCGGGGAATTCACCCCTCCACTTT
CASTGEGAAGNSPLHF
>.|TRBV5-1|TRBD1|TRBJ1-2
TGCGCCACCGAGACAGGGTTTGGCTATGGCTACACCTTC
CATETGFGYGYTF
>few|TRBV18|.|TRBJ1-1
TGTGCCAGCTCGCGGACGTCGGGGAACACTGAAGCTTTCTTT
CASSRTSGNTEAFF
>.|TRBV16|.|TRBJ1-1
TGTGCCAGCAGCCAATCAAAGAACACTGAAGCTTTCTTT
CASSQSKNTEAFF
>.|TRBV2|.|TRBJ2-7
TGTGCCAGCAGTGTTGACACCTACGAGCAGTACTTC
CASSVDTYEQYF
>.|TRBV7-7|TRBD2|TRBJ2-7
TGTGCTAGCAGCTTATTTGCGGGAGTCTACGAGCAGTACTTC
CASSLFAGVYEQYF
>.|TRBV9|.|TRBJ2-1
TGTGCCAGCAGCGTAGGGGGTTCTCAGGTCGATGAGCAGTTCTTC
CASSVGGSQVDEQFF
>.|TRBV29-1|.|TRBJ2-7
TGCAGCGCGCGGGACACTAAGGGGGAGCAGTACTTC
CSARDTKGEQYF
>.|TRBV29-1|TRBD1|TRBJ1-5
TGCAGCGTTGGACAGGGGGGGGATCAGCCCCAGCATTTT
CSVGQGGDQPQHF
>.|TRBV5-1|.|TRBJ2-3
TGCGCCAGCAGCTTGGGGGGCACAAGCACAGATACGCAGTATTTT
CASSLGGTSTDTQYF
>.|TRBV4-1|.|TRBJ1-1
TGCGCCAGCAGCCAAGTGGGTCAGGGCAACACTGAAGCTTTCTTT
CASSQVGQGNTEAFF
>.|TRBV11-2|.|TRBJ2-7
TGTGCCAGCAGCTTATTAGGGACCTCCTACGAGCAGTACTTC
CASSLLGTSYEQYF
>.|TRBV11-2|.|TRBJ2-5
TGTGCCAGCAGAGGTCAGGTCGGAGAGACCCAGTACTTC
CASRGQVGETQYF
>.|TRBV29-1|.|TRBJ2-3
TGCAGCGTTGGAGGCCTTCTATTCACAGATACGCAGTATTTT
CSVGGLLFTDTQYF
>.|TRBV11-3|TRBD1|TRBJ1-1
TGTGCCAGCAGCTTATCGGGACAGGGCTTCACTGAAGCTTTCTTT
CASSLSGQGFTEAFF
>.|TRBV4-1|.|TRBJ1-4
TGCGCCAGCAGCCCCCCGGGGAGGGGAGATGAAAAACTGTTTTTT
CASSPPGRGDEKLFF
>.|TRBV29-1|TRBD2|TRBJ2-3
TGCAGCGTTGATGGGTGGCGGGGGGGCACAGATACGCAGTATTTT
CSVDGWRGGTDTQYF
>.|TRBV9|TRBD1|TRBJ1-4
TGTGCCAGCAGCCCCCGGACAGGGGCAGGGGAAAAACTGTTTTTT
CASSPRTGAGEKLFF
>.|TRBV27|.|TRBJ1-5
TGTGCCAGCAGTTTGACCCGTAATCAGCCCCAGCATTTT
CASSLTRNQPQHF
>.|TRBV30|.|TRBJ1-2
TGTGCCTGGAGTGTACCGGGCTATCGGGCGGCGGGCTACACCTTC
CAWSVPGYRAAGYTF
>.|TRBV6-1|.|TRBJ1-4
TGTGCCAGCAGTGAAAGTTACAGGCTTAATAGTGGAAAACTGTTTTTT
CASSESYRLNSGKLFF
>.|TRBV7-2|.|TRBJ2-7
TGTGCCAGCAGCTTATTATCCAACAGCTACGAGCAGTACTTC
CASSLLSNSYEQYF
>.|TRBV5-5|TRBD2|TRBJ2-5
TGTGCCAGCAGCCTCACTAGCGGGGGAATTGAGACCCAGTACTTC
CASSLTSGGIETQYF
>.|TRBV11-2|.|TRBJ2-5
TGTGCCAGCAGCTTAGATCGTGAGACCCAGTACTTC
CASSLDRETQYF
>.|TRBV30|.|TRBJ1-1
TGTGCCTGGACCACCGGGTTCTTGACACCGGTTCCCCACACTGAAGCTTTCTTT
CAWTTGFLTPVPHTEAFF
>once|TRBV4-1|.|TRBJ2-5
TGCGCCAGCAGCCAACGGGGACCCCCTCCCGAGACCCAGTACTTC
CASSQRGPPPETQYF
>.|TRBV10-3|.|TRBJ1-2
TGTGCCATCAGTGAGTCCGGACCCGGGGGGCACCCCTATGGCTACACCTTC
CAISESGPGGHPYGYTF
>.|TRBV19|.|TRBJ2-6
TGTGCCAGTAGTATTATGGCACCTCCCCGCTCTGGGGCCAACGTCCTGACTTTC
CASSIMAPPRSGANVLTF
>.|TRBV15|.|TRBJ1-1
TGTGCCACCAGCAGAGACGCCATGAACACTGAAGCTTTCTTT
CATSRDAMNTEAFF
>.|TRBV7-6|TRBD2|TRBJ2-1
TGTGCCAGCAGCTCCCGACTAGCGGGAGACTCCTACAATGAGCAGTTCTTC
CASSSRLAGDSYNEQFF
>.|TRBV4-1|.|TRBJ2-7
TGCGCCAGCAGCCAAGGAGCCAACTACTACGAGCAGTACTTC
CASSQGANYYEQYF
>.|TRBV25-1|.|TRBJ1-2
TGTGCCAGCATCGGGGGGACCTCTAGTTATGGCTACACCTTC
CASIGGTSSYGYTF
>.|TRBV2|TRBD1|TRBJ2-3
TGTGCCAGCAGGGAGGGACAGGGGCCAGATACGCAGTATTTT
CASREGQGPDTQYF
>.|TRBV25-1|.|TRBJ2-7
TGTGCCAGCAGTGAAGCCGTGTGGGGGGACTACGAGCAGTACTTC
CASSEAVWGDYEQYF
>.|TRBV30|.|TRBJ1-1
TGTGCCTGGAGTAAAATGAACACTGAAGCTTTCTTT
CAWSKMNTEAFF
>.|TRBV11-3|TRBD1|TRBJ1-1
TGTGCCAGCAGCCTCGGAGGAGGACAGGGGACTGAAGCTTTCTTT
CASSLGGGQGTEAFF
>.|TRBV7-2|.|TRBJ1-4
TGTGCCAGCAGCCCCCCAGGGGATGAAAAACTGTTTTTT
CASSPPGDEKLFF
>once|TRBV28|.|TRBJ2-7
TGTGCCAGCAGCCGTAAACCCTCCTACGAGCAGTACTTC
CASSRKPSYEQYF
>.|TRBV7-7|TRBD2|TRBJ2-3
TGTGCCAGCAGCCAGGGACTAGTGGGCACAGATACGCAGTATTTT
CASSQGLVGTDTQYF